These 21 T cell receptor beta chains came from one sample sequenced in a study of blood T cell repertoires in COVID-19 (dated by TCRdb to the early 2020s). Library prep was done by the immunoSEQ multiplex PCR assay. TCRdb limited this immuneACCESS table to in-frame rearrangements with V and J called. A share of clones is missing; checked studies link under half to unresolved V genes, and the rest is unexplained. The table for this sample lists under 250,000 clones; about four fifths of them were counted only once. In total, the top ten clones hold 3% to 4% of the sample. Sequencing was carried out using peripheral blood. The source of these receptors is a woman between 18 and 30 years old with acute or convalescent COVID-19.

CDR3 nucleotide sequence: TGTGCCAGCAGCTTATTCCGGGACTTCCCTAGCACAGATACGCAGTATTTT. As protein: CASSLFRDFPSTDTQYF. The chain links TRBV11-2 to TRBJ2-3; a possible D gene is TRBD2 (6 bases). Per the germline V gene, CDR1 is SGHAT and CDR2 is FQNNGV. V dropped 2 bases and J dropped 0 bases, with 15 bases sitting between them. The length of the CDR3 is 17 residues.

The rearrangement uses TRBV19 and TRBJ1-1, with D possibly matching TRBD1 (6 bases). This CDR3 spans 14 amino acids. CDR1 LNHDA and CDR2 SQIVND come from the germline V gene (reference sequence). Trimming cost V 4 bases and J 3 bases, with 12 bases left between them. Written as DNA, the CDR3 is TGTGCCAGTAGTACCGGCGGACAGCACACTGAAGCTTTCTTT. This translates into CASSTGGQHTEAFF.

The rearrangement uses TRBV19 and TRBJ2-7; weak D call: TRBD2 (6 bases). The V gene lost 6 bases and the J gene lost 0 bases, with 15 bases spanning the gap. Germline assignment: CDR1 LNHDA and CDR2 SQIVND (reference sequence). There are 15 residues in the CDR3. The CDR3 region has the DNA TGTGCCAGTAGGAGCTGGGGGGATACCTCCTACGAGCAGTACTTC. Protein sequence: CASRSWGDTSYEQYF.

The chain links TRBV7-9 to TRBJ2-5; 11 nucleotides agree with TRBD1. The CDR3 runs to 13 residues. V lost 7 bases to trimming and J lost 7 bases; unmatched junction nucleotides: 5. CDR1 and CDR2 from the germline V gene are SEHNR and FQNEAQ (reference sequence). CDR3 in DNA: TGTGCCAGCACCCCGGGGACAGGGGGGACCCAGTACTTC. Translating gives CASTPGTGGTQYF.

The chain is built from TRBV19 and TRBJ1-5, with 8 bases lining up with TRBD1. Losses at the gene ends were 10 bases for V and 15 bases for J; bases not matched to a gene: 2. The CDR3 is made up of 8 amino acids. Looked up from germline, CDR1 is LNHDA and CDR2 is SQIVND (reference sequence). The DNA for the CDR3 is TGTGCCACCGGACAGGGGCATTTT. Translated: CATGQGHF.

This chain uses TRBV6-5 with TRBJ2-3; D is perhaps TRBD1 (6 bases). V lost 7 bases to trimming and J lost 2 bases, with 13 bases between them. CDR3 length: 14 amino acids. Germline V gene data show CDR1 as MNHEY and CDR2 as SVGAGI. CDR3 in amino acids: CASKVTGATDTQYF. As DNA, the CDR3 is TGTGCCAGCAAGGTGACAGGAGCCACAGATACGCAGTATTTT.

V is TRBV15 and J is TRBJ2-5, with 15 bases lining up with TRBD2. CDR1 is LNHNV, CDR2 YYDKDF, per germline (reference sequence). Trimming removed 1 base from V and 2 bases from J; junction bases left unmatched: 11. The CDR3 consists of 20 residues. The CDR3 bases are TGTGCCACCAGCAGAGCCGGACTAGCGGGAGGGCCAGGGAGGCAAGAGACCCAGTACTTC. Protein product: CATSRAGLAGGPGRQETQYF.

The V and J genes are TRBV25-1 and TRBJ2-1; D remains ambiguous. The CDR3 loop spans 14 amino acids. The germline V gene encodes CDR1 MGHDK and CDR2 SYGVNS. Trimming stripped 2 bases from V and 3 bases from J, with 8 bases between. The CDR3 loop reads CASSELANYNEQFF. For the CDR3, the DNA is TGTGCCAGCAGTGAACTTGCTAACTACAATGAGCAGTTCTTC.

The chain recombines TRBV30 with TRBJ1-5, with 7 bases aligning to TRBD1. V lost 5 bases, J lost 1 base, and 2 bases stayed unmatched. The length of the CDR3 is 13 residues. Looked up from germline, CDR1 is GTSNPN and CDR2 is SVGIG (reference sequence). This CDR3 reads CAWAGGSNQPQHF. DNA for the CDR3: TGTGCCTGGGCAGGGGGGAGCAATCAGCCCCAGCATTTT.

The rearrangement links TRBV11-2 to TRBJ1-2, with D tentatively TRBD1 (5 bases). The germline V gene encodes CDR1 SGHAT and CDR2 FQNNGV. The CDR3 extends over 16 amino acids. The V end lost 1 base, the J end lost 4 bases, and 16 bases lay between the germline ends. In DNA, the CDR3 is TGTGCCAGCAGCTTAGGTGTGGGGCGCGACTTCTATGGCTACACCTTC. This encodes CASSLGVGRDFYGYTF.

The rearrangement links TRBV7-9 to TRBJ2-1; TRBD1 might be the D (6 bases). The V gene lost 6 bases and the J gene lost 5 bases, with 20 bases spanning the gap. The CDR3 spans 16 residues. From germline, CDR1 is SEHNR and CDR2 FQNEAQ (reference sequence). The chain's CDR3 is CASRAGVGAEDNEQFF. CDR3 bases: TGTGCCAGCAGGGCAGGGGTGGGAGCGGAAGACAATGAGCAGTTCTTC.

The V and J genes are TRBV5-1 and TRBJ2-6, with D hard to call. Trimming shortened V by 2 bases and J by 0 bases, and 6 bases separated the two germline ends. The CDR3 contains 15 residues. Germline CDR1 reads SGHRS; CDR2 reads YFSETQ. The CDR3 DNA reads TGCGCCAGCAGCTTCACGGTCTCTGGGGCCAACGTCCTGACTTTC. Translated, it gives CASSFTVSGANVLTF.

The chain couples TRBV19 to TRBJ1-1, with TRBD1 identical over 11 bases. V shed 4 bases, J shed 4 bases, and the junction held 5 bases outside the gene matches. Germline CDR1 and CDR2: LNHDA and SQIVND (reference sequence). There are 15 residues in the CDR3. Written as DNA, the CDR3 is TGTGCCAGTAGTAGCCGGGACAGGGGGGCCACTGAAGCTTTCTTT. Translated: CASSSRDRGATEAFF.

The V call is TRBV13, the J call TRBJ1-6, with 8 positions matching TRBD1. The CDR3 totals 14 residues. The germline gives CDR1 PRHDT, CDR2 FYEKMQ (reference sequence). The junction had 2 bases not matched to a gene; V was cut back by 3 bases and J by 7 bases. The CDR3 sequence is CASSFGQGNSPLHF. CDR3 bases: TGTGCCAGCAGCTTCGGACAGGGAAATTCACCCCTCCACTTT.

The chain employs TRBV27 and TRBJ1-2; perhaps TRBD1 as D (6 bases). This CDR3 comprises 16 residues. From germline, CDR1 is MNHEY and CDR2 SMNVEV (reference sequence). Trimming pared 6 bases from V and 0 bases from J, leaving 17 bases between. CDR3 nucleotide sequence: TGTGCCAGCAGGCCCCGATGGGACACCCCTAACTATGGCTACACCTTC. Residues: CASRPRWDTPNYGYTF.

This chain links TRBV9 with TRBJ1-2, with D possibly TRBD1 on 6 matching bases. V was trimmed by 6 bases and J by 3 bases, leaving 15 bases between them. This CDR3 spans 14 amino acids. Per germline, CDR1 SGDLS and CDR2 YYNGEE. CDR3 protein: CASTRQATDYGYTF. As DNA, the CDR3 is TGTGCCAGCACGCGACAGGCCACAGACTATGGCTACACCTTC.

The J gene is TRBJ1-6, the V gene TRBV5-6; tentative D call: TRBD1 (5 bases). From germline, CDR1 is SGHDT and CDR2 YYEEEE. V was trimmed by 2 bases and J by 9 bases, leaving 12 bases between them. CDR3 length: 14 amino acids. CDR3 in amino acids: CASSFGGGGSPLHF. The DNA for the CDR3 is TGTGCCAGCAGCTTCGGGGGAGGCGGTTCACCCCTCCACTTT.

A word on this clone: Within the sample, other DNA sequences also encode this same CDR3. The chain combines TRBV2 with TRBJ2-2, with D maybe TRBD2 (6 bases). Germline lookup yields CDR1 SNHLY and CDR2 FYNNEI. Trimming shortened V by 3 bases and J by 6 bases, and 11 bases separated the two germline ends. The CDR3 consists of 14 residues. CDR3 residues: CASSEAGSAGELFF. For the CDR3, the DNA is TGTGCCAGCAGTGAGGCGGGGTCGGCCGGGGAGCTGTTTTTT.

The rearrangement uses TRBV5-4 and TRBJ2-5; TRBD2 matches 10 bases. CDR3 length equals 15 residues. Germline V gene data show CDR1 as SGHNT and CDR2 as YYREEE (reference sequence). Trimming removed 2 bases from V and 4 bases from J; junction bases left unmatched: 5. The CDR3 nucleotides read TGTGCCAGCAGCTTAGGGACTAGCGAAATAGAGACCCAGTACTTC. Its protein is CASSLGTSEIETQYF.

The genes are TRBV18 and TRBJ2-6; the match to TRBD1 covers 8 bases. The CDR3 runs to 19 residues. Germline-derived CDR1 and CDR2 are KGHSH and LQKENI. With V trimmed by 6 bases and J by 2 bases, 15 bases remained unmatched. The CDR3 coding sequence is TGTGCCAGCTCCCTTCGAACGGGCCAGGGGGCGACTGGGGCCAACGTCCTGACTTTC. It is translated as CASSLRTGQGATGANVLTF. Together with reference TRBV18 and TRBJ2-6, the CDR3 gives the full variable domain: NAGVMQNPRHLVRRRGQEARLRCSPMKGHSHVYWYRQLPEEGLKFMVYLQKENIIDESGMPKERFSAEFPKEGPSILRIQQVVRGDSAAYFCASSLRTGQGATGANVLTFGAGSRLTVL.

V and J are TRBV7-8 and TRBJ1-2; no definite D call. Germline V gives CDR1 SGHVS, CDR2 FQNEAQ. The CDR3 sequence is 15 residues long. The germline V and J ends were trimmed by 1 base and 3 bases, with 12 bases remaining between them. The CDR3 coding sequence is TGTGCCAGCAGCTTAGAGGTCGGACTGCACTATGGCTACACCTTC. Translating gives CASSLEVGLHYGYTF.